This entry lists 15 T cell receptor beta chains sequenced from one sample in a study of blood T cell repertoires in COVID-19. Produced via immunoSEQ multiplex PCR; TCRdb's table is partial and in-frame only. The sample yields roughly 190,000 clones, roughly 80% seen once. Sequencing used peripheral blood. These receptors all stem from a man aged 60 to 69 with acute or convalescent COVID-19.

This chain uses TRBV7-8 with TRBJ1-5; 9 bases line up with TRBD1. Germline-derived CDR1 and CDR2 are SGHVS and FQNEAQ. After removal of 4 bases from V and 2 bases from J, the junction contained 15 bases not matched to a gene. CDR3 length: 19 residues. The CDR3 DNA is TGTGCCAGCAGCTCGCCTGCAGGACAGGGGTTTTTGGGCAATCAGCCCCAGCATTTT. Amino acids: CASSSPAGQGFLGNQPQHF.

The chain's CDR3 is CASSPGGYNEQFF. CDR3 coding DNA: TGTGCCAGCAGCCCGGGGGGGTACAATGAGCAGTTCTTC. This chain connects TRBV7-9 to TRBJ2-1, with 8 bases fitting TRBD2. This CDR3 comprises 13 residues. Germline values: CDR1 SEHNR, CDR2 FQNEAQ (reference sequence). V shed 5 bases, J shed 4 bases, and the junction held 1 base outside the gene matches.

The rearrangement uses TRBV2 and TRBJ1-2, with 7 bases lining up with TRBD1. With 9 bases clipped from V and 6 bases from J, the junction kept 10 bases outside the gene matches. This CDR3 comprises 13 residues. Germline V CDR1 and CDR2: SNHLY, FYNNEI. This CDR3 reads CARGETGKDGYTF. The CDR3 DNA reads TGTGCCAGGGGGGAGACAGGGAAGGATGGCTACACCTTC.

The chain is built from TRBV6-1 and TRBJ2-1; D not resolved. Trimming shortened V by 2 bases and J by 4 bases, and 9 bases separated the two germline ends. This CDR3 spans 14 amino acids. Germline V gene lookup returns CDR1 MNHNS and CDR2 SASEGT. The CDR3 DNA follows: TGTGCCAGCAGTGAAATCCCAGGTTACAATGAGCAGTTCTTC. This translates into CASSEIPGYNEQFF.

For this clone: Other DNA sequences within the sample encode an identical CDR3. The chain employs TRBV6-1 and TRBJ2-5, with D hard to call. V was cut by 2 bases and J by 5 bases, with 3 bases left in between. Germline V CDR1 and CDR2: MNHNS, SASEGT. CDR3 length equals 11 residues. As DNA, the CDR3 is TGTGCCAGCAGTGAATCGGAGACCCAGTACTTC. This codes for CASSESETQYF.

The chain uses TRBV6-5 and TRBJ2-2; possibly TRBD2 for D (6 bases). The CDR3 loop spans 14 amino acids. Germline V gives CDR1 MNHEY, CDR2 SVGAGI. Trimming took 0 bases from V and 6 from J, leaving 8 bases between them. The CDR3 DNA follows: TGTGCCAGCAGTTACTCGGAGGGGTCCGGGGAGCTGTTTTTT. It encodes CASSYSEGSGELFF.

The V and J genes are TRBV5-6 and TRBJ1-5; D uncertain. V lost 4 bases and J lost 4, with 6 bases in between. The germline CDR1 and CDR2 sequences are SGHDT and YYEEEE. This CDR3 has 12 residues. The CDR3, as DNA: TGTGCCAGCAGCCCAGGTAATCAGCCCCAGCATTTT. Encoded protein: CASSPGNQPQHF.

The chain combines TRBV25-1 with TRBJ1-3; unclear D gene. The germline CDR1 and CDR2 sequences are MGHDK and SYGVNS. The CDR3 is 13 amino acids. Trimming took off 8 bases at V and 0 bases at J, with 8 bases between the two ends. The CDR3 here is CASEGSSGNTIYF. Here the CDR3 DNA reads TGTGCCAGCGAGGGCAGCTCTGGAAACACCATATATTTT.

The V call is TRBV7-2, the J call TRBJ1-2, with D tentatively TRBD1 (6 bases). The V end lost 5 bases, the J end lost 5 bases, and 18 bases lay between the germline ends. Per the germline V gene, CDR1 is SGHTA and CDR2 is FQGNSA. The CDR3 has 15 residues. Written as DNA, the CDR3 is TGTGCCAGCAGCCAGAGGACAGTTTTACTTTATGGCTACACCTTC. Protein: CASSQRTVLLYGYTF.

This chain joins TRBV14 and TRBJ1-2; 9 nucleotides match TRBD1. Germline CDR1 and CDR2: SGHDN and FVKESK. V shed 0 bases, J shed 8 bases, and the junction held 16 bases outside the gene matches. The CDR3 length is 18 residues. The CDR3: CASSQDPGQGFWSSGYTF. The CDR3 DNA sequence: TGTGCCAGCAGCCAAGACCCGGGACAGGGTTTCTGGTCATCGGGCTACACCTTC.

The rearrangement uses TRBV19 and TRBJ1-5, with D uncertain. CDR3 size: 12 residues. In germline, CDR1 is LNHDA, CDR2 SQIVND (reference sequence). V lost 0 bases, J lost 9 bases, and 6 bases lay in between. The chain's CDR3 is CASSIDYRPQHF. Here the CDR3 DNA reads TGTGCCAGTAGTATAGATTATCGGCCCCAGCATTTT.

This clone was observed at least ten times. The chain recombines TRBV12-3 or TRBV12-4 with TRBJ1-1, with D perhaps TRBD1 (6 bases). The ends were cut back, 0 bases at V and 8 bases at J, with 10 bases in the middle. The CDR3 spans 13 residues. CDR3 in amino acids: CASSLALDSEAFF. The DNA of the CDR3 is TGTGCCAGCAGTTTAGCCCTGGACAGCGAAGCTTTCTTT.

The chain is built from TRBV12-5 and TRBJ2-3; 8 bases agree with TRBD2. V trimming: 5 bases; J trimming: 3 bases; junction bases outside the gene matches: 7. The CDR3 runs to 15 residues. Germline values: CDR1 LGHNT, CDR2 FRNRAP. The CDR3 coding sequence is TGTGCTAGTGGTCTCTCGGGCGGGGGGACAGATACGCAGTATTTT. Its translation is CASGLSGGGTDTQYF.

The rearrangement uses TRBV5-5 and TRBJ2-3; 9 positions agree with TRBD2. The CDR3 has 16 amino acids. CDR1 is SGHKS, CDR2 YYEKEE, per germline (reference sequence). The V and J ends lost 0 bases and 2 bases, in that order; junction bases with no gene match: 4. CDR3 DNA: TGTGCCAGCAGCTTGGACCCTAGCGGGACCACAGATACGCAGTATTTT. It yields the protein CASSLDPSGTTDTQYF.

This clone was observed a single time. This chain joins TRBV10-3 and TRBJ2-3, with TRBD2 identical over 12 bases. V was pared by 8 bases and J by 11 bases, with 14 bases of the junction left unmatched. Germline V lookup: CDR1 ENHRY, CDR2 SYGVKD. The CDR3 extends over 15 amino acids. CDR3 nucleotides: TGTGCCATCCGAGATCTAGCGGGAGGGCCGGAGATGCAGTATTTT. This translates into CAIRDLAGGPEMQYF.